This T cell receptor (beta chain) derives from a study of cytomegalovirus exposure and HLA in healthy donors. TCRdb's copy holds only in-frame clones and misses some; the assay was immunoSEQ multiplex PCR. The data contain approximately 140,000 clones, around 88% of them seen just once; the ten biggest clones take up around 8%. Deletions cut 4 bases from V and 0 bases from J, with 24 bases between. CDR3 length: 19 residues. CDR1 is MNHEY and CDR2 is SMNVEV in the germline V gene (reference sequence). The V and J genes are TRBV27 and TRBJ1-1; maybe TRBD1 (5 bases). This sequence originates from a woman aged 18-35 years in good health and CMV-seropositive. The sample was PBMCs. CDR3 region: CASSYKPRGKRGVNTEAFF. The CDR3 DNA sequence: TGTGCCAGCAGTTATAAACCTCGGGGGAAAAGAGGAGTGAACACTGAAGCTTTCTTT.